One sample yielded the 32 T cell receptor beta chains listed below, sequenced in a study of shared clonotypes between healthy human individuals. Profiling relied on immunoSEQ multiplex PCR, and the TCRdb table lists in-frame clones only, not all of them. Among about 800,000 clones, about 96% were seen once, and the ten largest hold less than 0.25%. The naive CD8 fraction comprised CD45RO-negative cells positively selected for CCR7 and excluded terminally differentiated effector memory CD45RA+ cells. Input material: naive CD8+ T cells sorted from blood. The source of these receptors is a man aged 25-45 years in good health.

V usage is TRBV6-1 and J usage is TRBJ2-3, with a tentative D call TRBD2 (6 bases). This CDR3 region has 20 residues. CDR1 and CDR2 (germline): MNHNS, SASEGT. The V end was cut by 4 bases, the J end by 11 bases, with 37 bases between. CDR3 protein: CASSADSGIGEDGWVVRQYF. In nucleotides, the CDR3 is TGTGCCAGCAGTGCGGACTCGGGGATTGGGGAGGACGGCTGGGTGGTTAGGCAGTATTTT.

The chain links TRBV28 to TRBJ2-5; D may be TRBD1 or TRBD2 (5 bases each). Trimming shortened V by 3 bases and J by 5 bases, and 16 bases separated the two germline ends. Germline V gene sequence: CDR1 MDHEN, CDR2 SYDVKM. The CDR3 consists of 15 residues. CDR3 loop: CASSLQGALEETQYF. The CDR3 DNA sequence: TGTGCCAGCAGTTTGCAGGGAGCCTTAGAGGAGACCCAGTACTTC.

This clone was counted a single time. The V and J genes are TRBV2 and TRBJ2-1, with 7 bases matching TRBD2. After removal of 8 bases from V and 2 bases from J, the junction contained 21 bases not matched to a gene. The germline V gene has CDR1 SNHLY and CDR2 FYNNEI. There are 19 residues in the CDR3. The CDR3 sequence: CASPPTSFPPGTTYNEQFF. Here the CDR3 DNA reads TGTGCCAGCCCCCCAACCAGTTTCCCCCCCGGGACTACCTACAATGAGCAGTTCTTC. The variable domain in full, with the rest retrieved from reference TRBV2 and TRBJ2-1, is EPEVTQTPSHQVTQMGQEVILRCVPISNHLYFYWYRQILGQKVEFLVSFYNNEISEKSEIFDDQFSVERPDGSNFTLKIRSTKLEDSAMYFCASPPTSFPPGTTYNEQFFGPGTRLTVL.

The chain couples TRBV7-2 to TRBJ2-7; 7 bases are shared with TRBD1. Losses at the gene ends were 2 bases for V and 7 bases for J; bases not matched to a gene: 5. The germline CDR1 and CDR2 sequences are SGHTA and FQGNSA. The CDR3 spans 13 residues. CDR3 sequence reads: CASSLRGRGEQYF. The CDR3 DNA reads TGTGCCAGCAGCTTAAGGGGGCGCGGGGAGCAGTACTTC.

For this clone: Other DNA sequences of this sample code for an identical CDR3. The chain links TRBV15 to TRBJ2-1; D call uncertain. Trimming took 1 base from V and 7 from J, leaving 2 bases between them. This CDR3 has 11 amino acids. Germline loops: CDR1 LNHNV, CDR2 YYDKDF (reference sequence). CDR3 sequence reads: CATSRGNEQFF. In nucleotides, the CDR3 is TGTGCCACCAGCAGAGGGAATGAGCAGTTCTTC.

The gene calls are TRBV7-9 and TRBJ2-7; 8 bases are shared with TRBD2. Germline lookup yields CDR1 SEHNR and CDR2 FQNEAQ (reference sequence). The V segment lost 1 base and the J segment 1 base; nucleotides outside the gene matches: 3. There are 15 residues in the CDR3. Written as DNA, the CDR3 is TGTGCCAGCAGCTTAGGACCTAGCGGGTCCTACGAGCAGTACTTC. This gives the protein CASSLGPSGSYEQYF.

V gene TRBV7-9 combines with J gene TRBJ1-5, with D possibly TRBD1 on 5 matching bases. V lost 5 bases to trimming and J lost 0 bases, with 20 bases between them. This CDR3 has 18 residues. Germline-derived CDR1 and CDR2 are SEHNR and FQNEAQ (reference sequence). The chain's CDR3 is CASSPSGGSGYSNQPQHF. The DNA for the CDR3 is TGTGCCAGCAGCCCCTCGGGGGGATCTGGATATAGCAATCAGCCCCAGCATTTT.

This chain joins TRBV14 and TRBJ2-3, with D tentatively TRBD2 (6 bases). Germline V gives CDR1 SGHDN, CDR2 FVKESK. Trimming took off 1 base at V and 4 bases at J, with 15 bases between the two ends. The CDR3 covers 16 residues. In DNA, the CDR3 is TGTGCCAGCAGCCAAGTCGGGAGATTTCGGGCAGATACGCAGTATTTT. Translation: CASSQVGRFRADTQYF.

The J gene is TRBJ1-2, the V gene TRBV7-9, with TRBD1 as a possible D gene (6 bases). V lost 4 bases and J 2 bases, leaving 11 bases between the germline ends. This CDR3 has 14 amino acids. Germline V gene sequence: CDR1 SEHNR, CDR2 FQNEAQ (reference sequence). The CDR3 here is CASSYWTENYGYTF. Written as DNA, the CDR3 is TGTGCCAGCAGCTACTGGACAGAGAACTATGGCTACACCTTC.

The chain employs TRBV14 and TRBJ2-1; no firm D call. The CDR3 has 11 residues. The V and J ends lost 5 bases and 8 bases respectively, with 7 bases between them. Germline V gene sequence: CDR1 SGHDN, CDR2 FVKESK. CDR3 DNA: TGTGCCAGCAGCGCGTGGCATGAGCAGTTCTTC. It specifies CASSAWHEQFF.

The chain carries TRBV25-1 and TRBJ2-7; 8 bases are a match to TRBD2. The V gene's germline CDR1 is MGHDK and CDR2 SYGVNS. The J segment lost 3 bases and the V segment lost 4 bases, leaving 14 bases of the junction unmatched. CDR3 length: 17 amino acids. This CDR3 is CASSANGGGLAFYEQYF. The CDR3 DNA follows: TGTGCCAGCAGTGCTAATGGGGGTGGACTAGCATTCTACGAGCAGTACTTC.

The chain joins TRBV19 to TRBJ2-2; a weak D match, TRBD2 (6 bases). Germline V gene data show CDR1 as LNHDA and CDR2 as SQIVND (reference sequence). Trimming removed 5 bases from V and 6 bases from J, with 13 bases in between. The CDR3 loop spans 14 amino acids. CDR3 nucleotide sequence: TGTGCCAGTAGTGGACGGGAGTCGGCCGGGGAGCTGTTTTTT. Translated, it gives CASSGRESAGELFF.

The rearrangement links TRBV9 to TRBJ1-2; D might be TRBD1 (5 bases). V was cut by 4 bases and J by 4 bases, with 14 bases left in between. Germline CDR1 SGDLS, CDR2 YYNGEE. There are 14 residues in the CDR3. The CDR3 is CASSIYGTLYGYTF. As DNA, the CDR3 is TGTGCCAGCAGCATCTATGGGACTCTCTATGGCTACACCTTC.

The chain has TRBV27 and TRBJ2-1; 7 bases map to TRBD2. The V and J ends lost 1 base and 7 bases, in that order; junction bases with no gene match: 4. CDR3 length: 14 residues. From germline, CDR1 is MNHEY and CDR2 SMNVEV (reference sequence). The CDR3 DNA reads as TGTGCCAGCAGTTTATTTGGCGGGAGTAATGAGCAGTTCTTC. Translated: CASSLFGGSNEQFF.

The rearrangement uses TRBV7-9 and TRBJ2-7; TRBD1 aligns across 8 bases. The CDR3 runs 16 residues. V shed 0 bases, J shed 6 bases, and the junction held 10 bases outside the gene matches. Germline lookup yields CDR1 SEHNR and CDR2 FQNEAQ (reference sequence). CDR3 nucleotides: TGTGCCAGCAGCTTAGCGGCGGCAGGGGGCGAATTCGAGCAGTACTTC. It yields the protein CASSLAAAGGEFEQYF.

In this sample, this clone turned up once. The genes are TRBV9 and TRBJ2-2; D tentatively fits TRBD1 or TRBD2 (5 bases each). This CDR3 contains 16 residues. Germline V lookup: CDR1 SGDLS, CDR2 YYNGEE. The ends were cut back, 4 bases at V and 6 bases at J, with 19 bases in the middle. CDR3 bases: TGTGCCAGCAGCCCCCGGGACGACGGAGGCGCCGGGGAGCTGTTTTTT. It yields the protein CASSPRDDGGAGELFF.

This CDR3 reads CASSHPIGCSASETQYF. CDR3 DNA: TGTGCCAGCAGTCACCCCATCGGGTGTAGCGCTTCAGAGACCCAGTACTTC. The J gene is TRBJ2-5, the V gene TRBV5-6; a weak D match, TRBD2 (5 bases). The V gene's germline CDR1 is SGHDT and CDR2 YYEEEE. The length of the CDR3 is 17 residues. The V end lost 5 bases, the J end lost 4 bases, and 24 bases lay between the germline ends.

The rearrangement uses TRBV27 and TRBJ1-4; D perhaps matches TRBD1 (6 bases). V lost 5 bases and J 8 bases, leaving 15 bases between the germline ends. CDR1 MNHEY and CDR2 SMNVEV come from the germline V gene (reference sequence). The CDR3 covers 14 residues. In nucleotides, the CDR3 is TGTGCCAGCAGTGGCCACAGGGCGGGGGAAAAACTGTTTTTT. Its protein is CASSGHRAGEKLFF.

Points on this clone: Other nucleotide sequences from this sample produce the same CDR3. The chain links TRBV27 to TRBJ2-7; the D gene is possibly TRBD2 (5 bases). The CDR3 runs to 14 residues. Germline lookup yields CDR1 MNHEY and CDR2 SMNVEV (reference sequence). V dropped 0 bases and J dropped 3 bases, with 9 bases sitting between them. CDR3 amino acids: CASSLSLGSYEQYF. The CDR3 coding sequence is TGTGCCAGCAGTTTATCACTAGGAAGCTACGAGCAGTACTTC.

The CDR3: CASRAGKGWGYTF. The CDR3 DNA reads TGTGCCAGCCGAGCGGGGAAAGGTTGGGGCTACACCTTC. The chain is built from TRBV19 and TRBJ1-2; the D is unclear. With 9 bases removed from V and 8 bases from J, the gap between germline ends came to 19 bases. CDR3 size: 13 residues. CDR1 LNHDA and CDR2 SQIVND come from the germline V gene (reference sequence).

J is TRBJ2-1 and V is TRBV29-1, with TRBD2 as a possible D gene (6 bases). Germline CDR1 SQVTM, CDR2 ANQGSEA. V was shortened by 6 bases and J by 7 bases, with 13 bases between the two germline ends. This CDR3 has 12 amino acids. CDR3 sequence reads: CSVGGGVNEQFF. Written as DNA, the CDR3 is TGCAGCGTCGGAGGCGGGGTTAATGAGCAGTTCTTC.

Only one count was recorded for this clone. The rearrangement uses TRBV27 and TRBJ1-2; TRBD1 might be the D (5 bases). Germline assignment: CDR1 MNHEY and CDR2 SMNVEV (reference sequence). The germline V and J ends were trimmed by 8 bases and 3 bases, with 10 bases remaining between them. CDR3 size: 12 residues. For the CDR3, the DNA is TGTGCCAGCTGGGGGTGGGACTATGGCTACACCTTC. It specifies CASWGWDYGYTF.

CDR3 bases: TGTGCCAGCAGCTGGATAGCGGGGGGCTACGAGCAGTACTTC. Its translation: CASSWIAGGYEQYF. J is TRBJ2-7 and V is TRBV7-9, with 10 bases identical to TRBD2. Trimming cost V 4 bases and J 3 bases; bases outside gene matches: 3. The germline gives CDR1 SEHNR, CDR2 FQNEAQ (reference sequence). CDR3 length: 14 amino acids. The full variable domain, completed using reference TRBV7-9 and TRBJ2-7, is DTGVSQNPRHKITKRGQNVTFRCDPISEHNRLYWYRQTLGQGPEFLTYFQNEAQLEKSRLLSDRFSAERPKGSFSTLEIQRTEQGDSAMYLCASSWIAGGYEQYFGPGTRLTVT.

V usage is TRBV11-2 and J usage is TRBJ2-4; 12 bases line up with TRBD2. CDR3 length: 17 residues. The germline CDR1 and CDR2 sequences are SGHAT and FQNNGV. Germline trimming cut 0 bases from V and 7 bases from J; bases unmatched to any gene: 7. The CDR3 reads CASSLDALAGGTNIQYF. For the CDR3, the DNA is TGTGCCAGCAGCTTAGATGCCCTAGCGGGAGGGACGAACATTCAGTACTTC.

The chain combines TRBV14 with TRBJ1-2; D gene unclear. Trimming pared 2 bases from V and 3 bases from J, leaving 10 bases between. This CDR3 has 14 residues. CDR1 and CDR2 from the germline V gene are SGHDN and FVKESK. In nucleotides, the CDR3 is TGTGCCAGCAGCCAAACGACGCCTTACTATGGCTACACCTTC. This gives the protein CASSQTTPYYGYTF.

CDR3 region: CASSPTLNEQFF. As DNA, the CDR3 is TGTGCCAGCAGCCCTACTCTCAATGAGCAGTTCTTC. The rearrangement uses TRBV7-9 and TRBJ2-1; D is uncertain. CDR3 size: 12 residues. CDR1 is SEHNR, CDR2 FQNEAQ, per germline (reference sequence). V gave up 5 bases and J gave up 6 bases, with 8 bases separating them.

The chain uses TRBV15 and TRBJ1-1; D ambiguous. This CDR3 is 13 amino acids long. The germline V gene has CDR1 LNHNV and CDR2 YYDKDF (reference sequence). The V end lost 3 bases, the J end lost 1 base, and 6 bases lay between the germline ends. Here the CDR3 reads CATSSRSNTEAFF. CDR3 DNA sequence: TGTGCCACCAGCAGTCGGTCGAACACTGAAGCTTTCTTT. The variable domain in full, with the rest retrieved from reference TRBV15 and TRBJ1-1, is DAMVIQNPRYQVTQFGKPVTLSCSQTLNHNVMYWYQQKSSQAPKLLFHYYDKDFNNEADTPDNFQSRRPNTSFCFLDIRSPGLGDTAMYLCATSSRSNTEAFFGQGTRLTVV.

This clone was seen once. The chain's CDR3 is CASSLTAKIDSYEQYF. The CDR3 DNA follows: TGTGCCAGCAGCTTAACGGCTAAGATCGACTCCTACGAGCAGTACTTC. The chain links TRBV7-9 to TRBJ2-7; D is undetermined. The CDR3 has 16 residues. Germline lookup yields CDR1 SEHNR and CDR2 FQNEAQ (reference sequence). Trimming cost V 2 bases and J 0 bases, with 14 bases left between them.

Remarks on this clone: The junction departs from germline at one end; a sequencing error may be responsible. CDR3 sequence reads: CASSTEAGGPTDTQYF. CDR3 DNA: TGTGCTAGCAGCACCGAAGCGGGAGGTCCCACAGATACGCAGTATTTT. The chain combines TRBV7-7 with TRBJ2-3; 9 bases are a match to TRBD2. The germline V gene has CDR1 SSHAT and CDR2 FNYEAQ (reference sequence). The CDR3 covers 16 residues. Full variable domain (rest looked up from reference TRBV7-7 and TRBJ2-3): GAGVSQSPRYKVTKRGQDVTLRCDPISSHATLYWYQQALGQGPEFLTYFNYEAQPDKSGLPSDRFSAERPEGSISTLTIQRTEQRDSAMYRCASSTEAGGPTDTQYFGPGTRLTVL.

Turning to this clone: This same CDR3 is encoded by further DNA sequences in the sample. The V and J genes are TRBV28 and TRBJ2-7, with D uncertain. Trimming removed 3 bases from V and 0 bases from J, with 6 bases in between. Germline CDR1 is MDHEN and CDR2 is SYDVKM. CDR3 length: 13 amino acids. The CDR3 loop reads CASSFSSSYEQYF. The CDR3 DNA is TGTGCCAGCAGTTTTAGCAGCTCCTACGAGCAGTACTTC.

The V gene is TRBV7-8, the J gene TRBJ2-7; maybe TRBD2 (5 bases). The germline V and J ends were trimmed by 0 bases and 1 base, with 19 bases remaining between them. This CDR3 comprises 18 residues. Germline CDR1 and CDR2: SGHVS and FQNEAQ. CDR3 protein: CASSLAKSGPSHSYEQYF. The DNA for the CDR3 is TGTGCCAGCAGCTTAGCGAAGAGCGGCCCCAGCCATTCCTACGAGCAGTACTTC.

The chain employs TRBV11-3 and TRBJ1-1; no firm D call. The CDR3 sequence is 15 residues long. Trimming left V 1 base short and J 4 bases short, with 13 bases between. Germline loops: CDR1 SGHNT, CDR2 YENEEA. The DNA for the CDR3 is TGTGCCAGCAGCTTAGGATATACGGAGGGCACTGAAGCTTTCTTT. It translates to CASSLGYTEGTEAFF.